The clone carrying this T cell receptor (beta chain) was observed at least ten times. Its target is unknown. The data stem from a study of early T cells in non-severe SARS-CoV-2 infection. Study-level results: VDJdb matching, biased toward anti-spike CD8 responses, missed private and CD4 specificities.

V lost 2 bases to trimming and J lost 3 bases, with 7 bases between them. This CDR3 comprises 12 residues. CDR1 and CDR2 from the germline V gene are DFQATT and SNEGSKA (reference sequence). TCRdb passed the 5' RACE reads through MiXCR, listing each CDR3 protein once. The table has 50,000 to 55,000 distinct CDR3 sequences, 9.1% seen once; the top ten hold 4.2%. This sequence was found in an adult who was a healthcare worker with PCR-confirmed SARS-CoV-2 infection or an uninfected control (not recorded which). The J gene is TRBJ2-5, the V gene TRBV20-1; D gene uncertain. The sequencing input was whole blood. The CDR3 DNA sequence: TGCAGTGCTAGAAGAACGGAAGAGACCCAGTACTTC. Translated, it gives CSARRTEETQYF.